This TCR beta chain came from a study of blood T cell repertoires in COVID-19. Study at large: Samples representing acute and convalescent COVID-19 were sourced from the United States, Italy and Spain.

In the original processing: Nucleated cell number was recorded as an estimate derived from reference gene primer amplification. Assay: immunoSEQ multiplex PCR; the TCRdb copy retains only in-frame clones and omits some. V and J calls and clone size are copied from that table; D and trimming were computed from the DNA. The data show tens of thousands of clones, roughly 73% seen once. This CDR3 contains 11 residues. V gave up 5 bases and J gave up 13 bases; unmatched junction bases: 6. Looked up from germline, CDR1 is SGHAT and CDR2 is FQNNGV. This clonotype originated in a human donor in a cohort sampled during active COVID-19. The sequenced sample was peripheral blood. The chain couples TRBV11-2 to TRBJ2-7, with 9 bases identical to TRBD1. The CDR3 sequence: CASSNRDRAYF. The CDR3 DNA follows: TGTGCCAGCAGCAACCGGGACAGGGCTTACTTC.